The sequence of this TCR beta chain was determined in a study of blood T cell repertoires in COVID-19 (TCRdb year 2020). Notes on the research overall: Samples from collaborators originated in the United States, Italy and Spain and spanned both the acute and convalescent phases of COVID-19. The prospective study material was composed of cDNA or gDNA derived from T cells, B-cell-depleted T cells, or PBMCs. Deeply sampled blood TCRbeta repertoires from subjects exposed to, actively infected with, or recovered from COVID-19 were included in the dataset. The repertoires were made available in a free public database intended to serve as a resource for research on the immune response to SARS-CoV-2. Samples were obtained from the ongoing ImmuneRACE study (first 160 participants) and from 1,254 subjects provided by 6 global collaborators. The sample metadata nearly always contained a de-identified subject ID, COVID-19 status, age in years and sex. Where available, HLA class I and class II types were taken from metadata supplied by the sample provider and were not determined by assay-based typing. Beyond this particular receptor, the publication reports: How much clinical and demographic metadata was included differed by source and by participant, and the metadata was provided uncurated.

Counted from cysteine to phenylalanine, this CDR3 has 15 amino acids. Just CDR3 DNA is preserved here, 45 bases in frame from base 1. As encoded in the germline V gene, CDR1 is MNHEY while CDR2 is SVGAGI. V drops 6 bases and J drops 5 bases, leaving 19 bases in between. A note on this clone: Its antigen is still unknown. Per-base qualities were not stored, and no clone one base away is much larger.

Collaborating institutions collected whole blood in K2EDTA tubes following their own protocols. Collaborator samples were shipped for TCRbeta analysis as frozen whole blood, isolated PBMCs, or DNA extracted from either sample type. TCRbeta CDR3 regions were amplified from genomic DNA by means of the immunoSEQ Assay, a bias-controlled multiplex PCR. The paper's processing steps were these. The number of nucleated cells in each sample was estimated by amplification of reference gene primers within the assay. To quantify the absolute abundance of each unique TCRbeta CDR3 rearrangement, sequence reads were collapsed and filtered. For each sample, productive Simpson clonality was calculated as the square root of Simpson's diversity index across productive rearrangements. TCRdb limited this immuneACCESS table to in-frame rearrangements with V and J called. A share of clones is missing; checked studies link under half to unresolved V genes, and the rest is unexplained. The D gene and trimming were derived from the DNA, and the V and J assignments and clone size from that table. The sample records some 20,000 clones, about 90% of which are singletons. Clones ranked in the top ten supply roughly 2.6% of the sample.

Material: peripheral blood. This clonotype was sampled from a man in his sixties or seventies with acute or convalescent COVID-19. Recombination joined TRBV6-5 with TRBJ1-1, with a tentative D gene TRBD1 over 6 matching bases. The DNA sequence is given as TGTGCCAGCAGCACCCCCGGGGGGGCAGGGACTGAAGCTTTCTTT. It is translated as CASSTPGGAGTEAFF.